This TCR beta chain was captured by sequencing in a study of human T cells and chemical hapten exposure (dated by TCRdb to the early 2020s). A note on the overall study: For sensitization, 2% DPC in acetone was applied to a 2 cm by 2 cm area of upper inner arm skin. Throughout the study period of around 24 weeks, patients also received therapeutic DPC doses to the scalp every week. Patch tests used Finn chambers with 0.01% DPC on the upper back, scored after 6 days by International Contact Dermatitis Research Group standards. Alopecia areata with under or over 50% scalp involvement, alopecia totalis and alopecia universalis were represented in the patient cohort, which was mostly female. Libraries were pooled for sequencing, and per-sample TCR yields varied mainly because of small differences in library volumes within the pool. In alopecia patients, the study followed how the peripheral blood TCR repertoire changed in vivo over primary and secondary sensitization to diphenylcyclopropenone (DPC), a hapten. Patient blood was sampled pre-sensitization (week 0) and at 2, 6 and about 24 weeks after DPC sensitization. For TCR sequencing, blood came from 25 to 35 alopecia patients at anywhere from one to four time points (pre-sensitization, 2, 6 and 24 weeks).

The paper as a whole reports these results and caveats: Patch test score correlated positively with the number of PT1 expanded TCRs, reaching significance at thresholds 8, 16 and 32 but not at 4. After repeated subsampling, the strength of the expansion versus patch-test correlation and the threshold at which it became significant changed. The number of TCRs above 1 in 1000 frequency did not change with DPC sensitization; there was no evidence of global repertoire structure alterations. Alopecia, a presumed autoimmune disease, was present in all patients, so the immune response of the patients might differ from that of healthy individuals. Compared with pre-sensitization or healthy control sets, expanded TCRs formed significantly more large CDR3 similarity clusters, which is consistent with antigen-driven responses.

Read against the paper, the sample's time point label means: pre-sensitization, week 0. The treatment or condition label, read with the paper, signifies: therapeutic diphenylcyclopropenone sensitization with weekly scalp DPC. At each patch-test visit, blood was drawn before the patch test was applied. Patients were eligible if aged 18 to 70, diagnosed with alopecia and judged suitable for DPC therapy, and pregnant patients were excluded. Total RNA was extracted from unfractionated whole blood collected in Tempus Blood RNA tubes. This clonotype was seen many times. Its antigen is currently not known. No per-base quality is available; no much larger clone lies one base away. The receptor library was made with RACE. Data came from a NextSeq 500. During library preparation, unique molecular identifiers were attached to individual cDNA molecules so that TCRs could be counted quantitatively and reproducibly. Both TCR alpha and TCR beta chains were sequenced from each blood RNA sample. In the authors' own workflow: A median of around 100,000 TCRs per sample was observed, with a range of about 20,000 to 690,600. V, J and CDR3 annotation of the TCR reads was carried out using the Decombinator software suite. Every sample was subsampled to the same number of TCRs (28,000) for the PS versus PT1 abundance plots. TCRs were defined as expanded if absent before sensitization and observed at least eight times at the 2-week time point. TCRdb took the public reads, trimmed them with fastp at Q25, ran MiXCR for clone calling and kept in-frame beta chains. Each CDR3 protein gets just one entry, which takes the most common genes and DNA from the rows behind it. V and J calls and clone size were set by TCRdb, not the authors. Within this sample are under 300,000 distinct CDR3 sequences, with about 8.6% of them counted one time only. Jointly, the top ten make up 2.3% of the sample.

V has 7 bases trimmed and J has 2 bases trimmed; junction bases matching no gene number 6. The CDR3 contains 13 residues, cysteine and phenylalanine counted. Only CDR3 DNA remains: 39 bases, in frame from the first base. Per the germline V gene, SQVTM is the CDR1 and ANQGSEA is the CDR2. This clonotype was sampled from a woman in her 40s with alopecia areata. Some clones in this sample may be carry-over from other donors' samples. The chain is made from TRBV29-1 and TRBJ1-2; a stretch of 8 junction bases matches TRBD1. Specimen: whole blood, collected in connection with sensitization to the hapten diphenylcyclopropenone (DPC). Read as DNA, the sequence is TGCAGCGCTGAGACAGGGGTCAACTATGGCTACACCTTC. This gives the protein CSAETGVNYGYTF.